Listed below are T cell receptor beta chains from one sample, sequenced in a study of blood T cell repertoires in COVID-19. Sequencing used immunoSEQ multiplex PCR; TCRdb keeps in-frame clones, though not all of them. The repertoire holds around 290,000 clones, with approximately 86% as singletons. Sequenced input: PBMCs or T cells enriched from blood (not recorded which). All receptors come from a woman younger than 30 who had recovered from COVID-19. The CDR3 runs from the conserved cysteine through the conserved F or W. A D gene is named only where the DNA matches it firmly. Clone size appears in some rows only: once, few, many, or a class for an expanded clone.

v_call	clone_size	d_call	j_call	cdr3_nt	cdr3_aa
TRBV2	-	-	TRBJ2-7	TGTGCCAGCAGACCCGGCGAGCAGTACTTC	CASRPGEQYF
TRBV11-2	-	TRBD1	TRBJ1-4	TGTGCCAGCAGCCGAACCGGGACAGGGAGCGAAAAACTGTTTTTT	CASSRTGTGSEKLFF
TRBV10-1	-	-	TRBJ2-4	TGCGCCAGCAGTGGGACTGAGACTAAAAACATTCAGTACTTC	CASSGTETKNIQYF
TRBV6-5	-	TRBD1	TRBJ2-7	TGTGCCAGCGGTACAGGGGGCAACTCCTACGAGCAGTACTTC	CASGTGGNSYEQYF
TRBV27	once	TRBD1	TRBJ2-7	TGTGCCAGCAGTCTCAGGACAGGGGTGGGCGAGCAGTACTTC	CASSLRTGVGEQYF
TRBV20-1	-	-	TRBJ2-1	TGCAGTGCTAGTTTAGAGCAGTTCTTC	CSASLEQFF
TRBV5-8	-	-	TRBJ2-3	TGTGCCAGCAGCTTGTATCGGTTGCGGGGCACAGATACGCAGTATTTT	CASSLYRLRGTDTQYF
TRBV4-1	-	TRBD2	TRBJ2-1	TGCGCCAGCAGCCAAGATACTAGCGGGGGGGACTACAATGAGCAGTTCTTC	CASSQDTSGGDYNEQFF
TRBV5-1	once	-	TRBJ1-2	TGCGCCAGCAGCTTAGGAGGCGAACTCCCGACCTACACCTTC	CASSLGGELPTYTF
TRBV28	-	TRBD2	TRBJ2-2	TGTGCCACCTCTCTCGGTCGGACTAGCGGGGTGGCCGGGGAGCTGTTTTTT	CATSLGRTSGVAGELFF
TRBV19	once	TRBD1	TRBJ2-7	TGTGCCAGTAGTGCCTGGACAGGGCCCGCAAGGGAGCAGTACTTC	CASSAWTGPAREQYF
TRBV13	once	TRBD1	TRBJ1-2	TGTGCCAGCAGCTTAACTCCGGGACAGGGGGGCTGGGGCTACACCTTC	CASSLTPGQGGWGYTF
TRBV5-8	-	-	TRBJ2-5	TGTGCCAGCAGCTTAACGCAGGGGTTCCCACAAGAGACCCAGTACTTC	CASSLTQGFPQETQYF
TRBV4-1	-	-	TRBJ2-3	TGCGCCAGCAGCCTAGCGGCCGACACAGATACGCAGTATTTT	CASSLAADTDTQYF
TRBV28	-	TRBD2	TRBJ2-7	TGTGCCAGCAGTTCCCTCCTGGGACTAGCGGATCCTAGCTCCTACGAGCAGTACTTC	CASSSLLGLADPSSYEQYF
TRBV27	-	-	TRBJ1-1	TGTGCCAGCAGTCCCCAGGGAACTGAAGCTTTCTTT	CASSPQGTEAFF
TRBV6-2/TRBV6-3	-	-	TRBJ2-3	TGTGCCAGCAGTTACTCGACCGTGGCAGGAGATACGCAGTATTTT	CASSYSTVAGDTQYF
TRBV19	-	-	TRBJ1-1	TGTGCCAGTAGTACGCAGAAGAACACTGAAGCTTTCTTT	CASSTQKNTEAFF
TRBV19	-	-	TRBJ2-5	TGTGCCAGTAGTATAGCCCGGGGGAGGCAAGAGACCCAGTACTTC	CASSIARGRQETQYF
TRBV3-1/TRBV3-2	-	TRBD1	TRBJ2-1	TGTGCCAGCAGCCGGGACAGGTCGAACAATGAGCAGTTCTTC	CASSRDRSNNEQFF
TRBV29-1	once	TRBD1	TRBJ2-1	TGCAGCGACACAAGGACAGGGGGCGTCTATGAGCAGTTCTTC	CSDTRTGGVYEQFF
TRBV5-1	-	-	TRBJ2-3	TGCGCCAGCAGCCTCGGGAACAGGGTTATCTCAGATACGCAGTATTTT	CASSLGNRVISDTQYF
TRBV11-2	-	TRBD1	TRBJ2-2	TGTGCCAGCAGCTTCGACAGGGCCCCAACCGGGGAGCTGTTTTTT	CASSFDRAPTGELFF
TRBV13	once	-	TRBJ1-2	TGTGCCAGCAGCTTATACAGGTTCGACTATGGCTACACCTTC	CASSLYRFDYGYTF
TRBV19	-	-	TRBJ1-2	TGTGCCAGTCAGAACCCGACATCTACGTGGGGCTACACCTTC	CASQNPTSTWGYTF
TRBV7-8	-	-	TRBJ1-6	TGTGCCAGCAGCTTGGCAACAGCAGGTTCACCCCTCCACTTT	CASSLATAGSPLHF
TRBV10-2	-	TRBD2	TRBJ2-1	TGCGCCAGCAGTGAGTCTGCGGGAGGGTACAATGAGCAGTTCTTC	CASSESAGGYNEQFF
TRBV10-1	-	TRBD2	TRBJ2-2	TGCGCCAGCAGCCTACTGACGCCCAGGGAGGGCGGGGAGCTGTTTTTT	CASSLLTPREGGELFF
TRBV14	-	-	TRBJ1-2	TGTGCCAGCAGCCAAGTCCCGGGGAACGGCTACACCTTC	CASSQVPGNGYTF
TRBV11-3	-	TRBD2	TRBJ2-3	TGTGCCAGCAGCCTAACCGGGACTAGCGAGGATACGCAGTATTTT	CASSLTGTSEDTQYF
TRBV6-5	-	-	TRBJ2-3	TGTGCCAGCAGCTCTATTCTTCCCGCAGATACGCAGTATTTT	CASSSILPADTQYF
TRBV28	-	TRBD1	TRBJ1-3	TGTGCCAGCAGTCTATCCGGGACAGACTTTTCTTCTGGAAACACCATATATTTT	CASSLSGTDFSSGNTIYF
TRBV15	-	-	TRBJ2-1	TGTGCCACCAGCACTGGTCGACTACCCAAGTACAATGAGCAGTTCTTC	CATSTGRLPKYNEQFF
TRBV6-5	many	TRBD1	TRBJ1-1	TGTGCCAGCAGCCCCGGGACAGGGAGGGGCACTGAAGCTTTCTTT	CASSPGTGRGTEAFF
TRBV5-1	-	-	TRBJ1-1	TGCGCCAGCAGCTTGGCCGCGGACACTGAAGCTTTCTTT	CASSLAADTEAFF
TRBV5-1	-	-	TRBJ2-2	TGCGCCAGCCGGCGGGCGTCGACGAACACCGGGGAGCTGTTTTTT	CASRRASTNTGELFF
TRBV11-2	-	-	TRBJ1-1	TGTGCCAGCAGCCAAGTCACTACTGAAGCTTTCTTT	CASSQVTTEAFF
TRBV20-1	-	-	TRBJ2-6	TGCAGTGCTAGTATCTTTGAGGGCGGCGGGGCCAACGTCCTGACTTTC	CSASIFEGGGANVLTF